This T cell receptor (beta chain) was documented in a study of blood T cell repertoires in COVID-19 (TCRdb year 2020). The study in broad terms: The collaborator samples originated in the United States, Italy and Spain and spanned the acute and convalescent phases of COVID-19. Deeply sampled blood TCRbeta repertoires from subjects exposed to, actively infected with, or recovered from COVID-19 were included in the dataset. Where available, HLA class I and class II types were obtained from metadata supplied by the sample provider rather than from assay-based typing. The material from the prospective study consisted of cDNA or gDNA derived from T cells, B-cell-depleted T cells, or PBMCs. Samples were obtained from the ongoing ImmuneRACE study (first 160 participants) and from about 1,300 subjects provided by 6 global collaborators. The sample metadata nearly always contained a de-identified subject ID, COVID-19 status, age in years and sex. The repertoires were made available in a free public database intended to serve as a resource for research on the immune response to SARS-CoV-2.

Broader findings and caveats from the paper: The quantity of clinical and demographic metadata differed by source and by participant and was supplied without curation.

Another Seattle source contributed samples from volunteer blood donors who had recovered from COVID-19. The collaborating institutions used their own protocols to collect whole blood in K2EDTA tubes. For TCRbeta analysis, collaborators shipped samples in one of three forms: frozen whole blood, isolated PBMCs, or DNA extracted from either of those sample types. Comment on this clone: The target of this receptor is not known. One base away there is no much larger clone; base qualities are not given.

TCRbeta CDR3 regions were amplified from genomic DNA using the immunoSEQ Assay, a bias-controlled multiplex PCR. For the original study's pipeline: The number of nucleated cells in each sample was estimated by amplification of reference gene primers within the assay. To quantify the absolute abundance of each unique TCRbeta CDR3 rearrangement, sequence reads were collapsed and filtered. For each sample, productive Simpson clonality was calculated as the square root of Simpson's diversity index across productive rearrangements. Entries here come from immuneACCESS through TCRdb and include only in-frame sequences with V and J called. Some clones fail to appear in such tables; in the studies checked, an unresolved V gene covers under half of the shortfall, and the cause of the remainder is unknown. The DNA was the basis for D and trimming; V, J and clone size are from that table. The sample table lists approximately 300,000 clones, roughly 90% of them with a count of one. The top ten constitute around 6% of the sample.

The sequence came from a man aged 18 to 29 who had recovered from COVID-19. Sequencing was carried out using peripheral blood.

The CDR3 loop reads CASSAITGLAGGSDEQFF. The nucleotide sequence reads TGTGCCAGCAGCGCCATAACGGGACTAGCGGGAGGCAGCGATGAGCAGTTCTTC. The chain couples TRBV7-3 to TRBJ2-1, and TRBD2 aligns with 15 junction nucleotides. CDR1 and CDR2 are read off the germline V gene as SGHTA and FQGTGA. The CDR3, cysteine through phenylalanine, is 18 amino acids long. Just CDR3 DNA is preserved here, 54 bases in frame from base 1. V is pruned by 5 bases and J by 8 bases, leaving 13 bases of the junction without a gene match.